Listed here are 13 T cell receptor beta chains from one sample, sequenced in a study of T cell responses to AZD1222 COVID-19 vaccine. The method was immunoSEQ multiplex PCR; TCRdb's version includes in-frame clones alone and lacks a portion of them. The sample has around 150,000 clones; roughly nine tenths are singletons. The specimen was peripheral blood, collected on day 0 of AZD1222 vaccination. The receptors come from an adult in good health.

This chain joins TRBV5-6 and TRBJ2-5; the D gene could be TRBD1 or TRBD2 (5 bases each). V was shortened by 2 bases and J by 2 bases, with 13 bases between the two germline ends. This CDR3 comprises 15 residues. The germline V gene encodes CDR1 SGHDT and CDR2 YYEEEE. DNA of the CDR3: TGTGCCAGCAGCTTTCCCCGGGACCTACAAGAGACCCAGTACTTC. It encodes CASSFPRDLQETQYF.

This clone has just one count. V usage is TRBV5-1 and J usage is TRBJ2-7, with D possibly TRBD1 on 5 matching bases. The V end lost 4 bases, the J end lost 6 bases, and 14 bases lay between the germline ends. From germline, CDR1 is SGHRS and CDR2 YFSETQ. The CDR3 is 13 residues long. The CDR3 region has the DNA TGCGCCAGCAGCGATGGTGGCCAGGGCGAGCAGTACTTC. Translated: CASSDGGQGEQYF.

V is TRBV10-1 and J is TRBJ1-5; TRBD1 might be the D (6 bases). The V gene lost 1 base and the J gene lost 3 bases, with 13 bases spanning the gap. CDR3 length equals 16 residues. Germline V CDR1 and CDR2: WNHNN, SYGVQD (reference sequence). The CDR3 loop is CASSEFGQRINQPQHF. CDR3 nucleotides: TGCGCCAGCAGTGAGTTTGGACAGCGGATCAATCAGCCCCAGCATTTT.

CDR3 nucleotides: TGCAGCGTTGGGACCGGGACAGGGACGGAGACCCAGTACTTC. It specifies CSVGTGTGTETQYF. The genes are TRBV29-1 and TRBJ2-5, with 9 bases identical to TRBD1. J was trimmed by 5 bases and V by 4 bases; bases with no gene match: 8. The CDR3 sequence is 14 residues long. Germline V gene data show CDR1 as SQVTM and CDR2 as ANQGSEA.

This clone appeared a few times. The chain recombines TRBV28 with TRBJ2-5, with TRBD2 identical over 10 bases. Per germline, CDR1 MDHEN and CDR2 SYDVKM. Losses at the gene ends were 4 bases for V and 5 bases for J; bases not matched to a gene: 4. The CDR3 is 14 residues long. The CDR3 loop reads CASSSSGRWETQYF. The CDR3 bases are TGTGCCAGCAGTTCTAGCGGGAGATGGGAGACCCAGTACTTC.

This clone came up once. The chain combines TRBV24-1 with TRBJ2-2; D call uncertain. Germline lookup yields CDR1 KGHDR and CDR2 SFDVKD. The CDR3 is made up of 13 amino acids. For the CDR3, the DNA is TGTGGAATTGAGAATGAGGTGGCTGGGGAGCTGTTTTTT. Translating it yields CGIENEVAGELFF.

The chain uses TRBV2 and TRBJ2-5; 11 nucleotides line up with TRBD1. Per germline, CDR1 SNHLY and CDR2 FYNNEI. The CDR3 totals 15 residues. V shed 6 bases, J shed 2 bases, and the junction held 5 bases outside the gene matches. CDR3 coding DNA: TGTGCCAGCAGGCCCGGGACAGGGGGGCAAGAGACCCAGTACTTC. Its protein is CASRPGTGGQETQYF.

Comment on this clone: Sequence at one end of the junction differs from germline and may be a read error. The chain recombines TRBV19 with TRBJ1-1; D is uncertain. The CDR3 loop spans 12 amino acids. Germline V gene lookup returns CDR1 LNHDA and CDR2 SQIVND (reference sequence). The CDR3 nucleotides read TGTGCCAGTGGTATAATCAGTCGTGAAGCTTTCTTT. This sequence encodes CASGIISREAFF.

This rearrangement joins TRBV7-6 to TRBJ1-1, with a weak D call TRBD1 (5 bases). Germline-derived CDR1 and CDR2 are SGHVS and FNYEAQ. Trimming removed 5 bases at V and 3 bases at J, with 16 bases between. CDR3 length equals 15 residues. CDR3 nucleotides: TGTGCCAGCAGCCAACCGACAGAAGAGGACACTGAAGCTTTCTTT. Translation gives CASSQPTEEDTEAFF. The full variable domain, its missing parts supplied by reference TRBV7-6 and TRBJ1-1, is GAGVSQSPRYKVTKRGQDVALRCDPISGHVSLYWYRQALGQGPEFLTYFNYEAQQDKSGLPNDRFSAERPEGSISTLTIQRTEQRDSAMYRCASSQPTEEDTEAFFGQGTRLTVV.

J is TRBJ2-3 and V is TRBV7-9; D is possibly TRBD2 (5 bases). Looked up from germline, CDR1 is SEHNR and CDR2 is FQNEAQ (reference sequence). Trimming shortened V by 6 bases and J by 4 bases, and 29 bases separated the two germline ends. This CDR3 has 19 amino acids. The CDR3 bases are TGTGCCAGCAGAGTCGGGGTGGCTAGTTGGTCTCCCGTTCCAGATACGCAGTATTTT. This sequence encodes CASRVGVASWSPVPDTQYF.

The chain uses TRBV12-3 or TRBV12-4 and TRBJ1-2; TRBD1 might be the D (6 bases). The CDR3 sequence is 13 residues long. The V and J ends lost 2 bases and 12 bases respectively, with 16 bases between them. The CDR3 spells CASSLPRQGGHTF. As DNA, the CDR3 is TGTGCCAGCAGTTTACCCCGCCAAGGGGGGCACACCTTC.

V is TRBV6-4 and J is TRBJ2-6; 11 positions match TRBD1. V was clipped by 8 bases and J by 0 bases; unmatched bases: 0. This CDR3 region has 15 residues. The germline CDR1 and CDR2 sequences are MRHNA and SNTAGT. The DNA of the CDR3 is TGTGCCAGCGGGACAGGGGGCTCTGGGGCCAACGTCCTGACTTTC. It codes for CASGTGGSGANVLTF.

The CDR3 nucleotides are TGTGCCAGCAGCTTAAGTGGGGACGGGAGGGATGAGCAGTTCTTC. Protein product: CASSLSGDGRDEQFF. The chain recombines TRBV7-2 with TRBJ2-1, with 8 bases that match TRBD2. Germline V lookup: CDR1 SGHTA, CDR2 FQGNSA. J was trimmed by 8 bases and V by 2 bases; bases with no gene match: 8. The CDR3 contains 15 residues.